These 26 T cell receptor beta chains were all obtained from the same sample, sequenced in a study of blood T cell repertoires in COVID-19. This table comes from immunoSEQ multiplex PCR, and its TCRdb copy is limited to in-frame clones, with some not included. The repertoire holds under 100,000 clones, about 90% seen once, with approximately 4.5% in the top ten. Sequencing input: peripheral blood. The source is a man in his fifties or sixties with active COVID-19.

The gene calls are TRBV27 and TRBJ1-5, with TRBD1 matching over 10 bases. CDR3 length equals 15 residues. Germline values: CDR1 MNHEY, CDR2 SMNVEV (reference sequence). Germline trimming cut 6 bases from V and 2 bases from J; bases unmatched to any gene: 4. In nucleotides, the CDR3 is TGTGCCAGCAGCCTGGGGACAGGGGGCAATCAGCCCCAGCATTTT. This sequence encodes CASSLGTGGNQPQHF.

The chain links TRBV3-1 (or the pseudogene TRBV3-2) to TRBJ2-1, with a weak D call TRBD2 (6 bases). V was clipped by 5 bases and J by 12 bases, with 14 bases between them. CDR3 length equals 12 residues. The germline CDR1 and CDR2 sequences are LGHDT and YNNKEL (reference sequence). CDR3 bases: TGTGCCAGCAGCAACGGAGAAGCGGGGCAGTTCTTC. This encodes CASSNGEAGQFF.

V is TRBV3-1 (or the pseudogene TRBV3-2) and J is TRBJ1-3; possibly TRBD1 for D (6 bases). This CDR3 has 16 amino acids. Germline CDR1 is LGHDT and CDR2 is YNNKEL (reference sequence). V dropped 3 bases and J dropped 5 bases, with 17 bases sitting between them. CDR3 sequence reads: CASSHAQKQGRNTIYF. DNA of the CDR3: TGTGCCAGCAGCCACGCTCAAAAACAGGGTAGAAACACCATATATTTT.

The chain recombines TRBV5-4 with TRBJ2-3; 7 nucleotides agree with TRBD2. The CDR3 spans 16 residues. V lost 0 bases to trimming and J lost 3 bases; unmatched junction nucleotides: 7. CDR1 is SGHNT and CDR2 is YYREEE in the germline V gene (reference sequence). CDR3 nucleotides: TGTGCCAGCAGCTTGGGGTTGTCGGGGGGTACAGATACGCAGTATTTT. The encoded protein is CASSLGLSGGTDTQYF.

This chain links TRBV5-1 with TRBJ2-5; the D gene is possibly TRBD2 (6 bases). Germline CDR1 and CDR2: SGHRS and YFSETQ. The V gene lost 1 base and the J gene lost 0 bases, with 10 bases spanning the gap. The CDR3 contains 15 residues. The CDR3 nucleotides read TGCGCCAGCAGCTTGCGGGCTAGCGACCAAGAGACCCAGTACTTC. This sequence encodes CASSLRASDQETQYF.

The chain carries TRBV2 and TRBJ2-1; 12 bases match TRBD2. Per germline, CDR1 SNHLY and CDR2 FYNNEI. The CDR3 is 16 residues long. Losses at the gene ends were 7 bases for V and 7 bases for J; bases not matched to a gene: 11. The CDR3 sequence: CASNPKTSGRGNEQFF. The CDR3 DNA follows: TGTGCCAGCAACCCCAAGACTAGCGGGAGAGGGAATGAGCAGTTCTTC.

This clone has just one count. The gene calls are TRBV6-5 and TRBJ2-7, with TRBD1 matching over 7 bases. With V trimmed by 8 bases and J by 5 bases, 12 bases remained unmatched. This CDR3 is built from 14 residues. Germline V lookup: CDR1 MNHEY, CDR2 SVGAGI. CDR3 protein: CASPKGQGDNEQYF. For the CDR3, the DNA is TGTGCCAGCCCAAAGGGGCAGGGGGACAACGAGCAGTACTTC.

The gene calls are TRBV6-6 and TRBJ2-7; D is perhaps TRBD1 (6 bases). The CDR3 runs 14 residues. The V gene's germline CDR1 is MNHNY and CDR2 SVGAGI (reference sequence). V lost 2 bases to trimming and J lost 6 bases, with 14 bases between them. The CDR3 region is CASSYDIQGSEQYF. The CDR3 DNA reads TGTGCCAGCAGTTACGACATACAGGGTTCCGAGCAGTACTTC.

The gene calls are TRBV6-5 and TRBJ1-1; TRBD1 matches 9 bases. V lost 4 bases and J lost 10; bases outside the gene matches: 7. CDR1 and CDR2 from the germline V gene are MNHEY and SVGAGI. The CDR3 covers 13 residues. The chain's CDR3 is CASSSRQGGSAFF. The CDR3, as DNA: TGTGCCAGCAGTTCCCGACAGGGGGGGTCAGCTTTCTTT.

This sequence joins TRBV5-1 and TRBJ2-7; 12 bases match TRBD2. Germline V lookup: CDR1 SGHRS, CDR2 YFSETQ. V dropped 4 bases and J dropped 4; count of bases not matched to a gene: 6. The CDR3 totals 15 residues. CDR3: CASSPSGGAIYEQYF. CDR3 sequence (DNA): TGCGCCAGCAGCCCTAGCGGGGGGGCCATTTACGAGCAGTACTTC.

The V gene is TRBV19, the J gene TRBJ1-5; TRBD1 matches 10 bases. The CDR3 is 15 amino acids. Germline V gene data show CDR1 as LNHDA and CDR2 as SQIVND (reference sequence). V lost 9 bases, J lost 6 bases, and 11 bases stayed unmatched. DNA of the CDR3: TGTGCCAGCGGTAGACAGGGGGCGCGCCCTCAGCCCCAGCATTTT. Protein sequence: CASGRQGARPQPQHF.

This clone was seen more than once but under ten times. The chain carries TRBV14 and TRBJ2-2; D might be TRBD2 (6 bases). V was trimmed by 4 bases and J by 2 bases, leaving 17 bases between them. Germline CDR1 SGHDN, CDR2 FVKESK. The CDR3 runs 17 residues. CDR3 bases: TGTGCCAGCAGCCGCGCCCTGGGGGGTTCCAACACCGGGGAGCTGTTTTTT. Protein: CASSRALGGSNTGELFF. Variable domain in full (rest from reference TRBV14 and TRBJ2-2): EAGVTQFPSHSVIEKGQTVTLRCDPISGHDNLYWYRRVMGKEIKFLLHFVKESKQDESGMPNNRFLAERTGGTYSTLKVQPAELEDSGVYFCASSRALGGSNTGELFFGEGSRLTVL.

J is TRBJ2-1 and V is TRBV9, with 10 positions matching TRBD2. CDR3 length: 15 amino acids. V shed 0 bases, J shed 3 bases, and the junction held 0 bases outside the gene matches. Germline lookup yields CDR1 SGDLS and CDR2 YYNGEE. The CDR3 is CASSVVAGGYNEQFF. The CDR3, as DNA: TGTGCCAGCAGCGTAGTAGCGGGGGGCTACAATGAGCAGTTCTTC. The full variable domain, with the rest looked up from reference TRBV9 and TRBJ2-1, is DSGVTQTPKHLITATGQRVTLRCSPRSGDLSVYWYQQSLDQGLQFLIQYYNGEERAKGNILERFSAQQFPDLHSELNLSSLELGDSALYFCASSVVAGGYNEQFFGPGTRLTVL.

The gene calls are TRBV9 and TRBJ2-2; TRBD1 matches 11 bases. Germline V lookup: CDR1 SGDLS, CDR2 YYNGEE. The CDR3 runs 16 residues. V shed 3 bases, J shed 5 bases, and the junction held 6 bases outside the gene matches. The CDR3 region is CASSDRTGGLTGELFF. Written as DNA, the CDR3 is TGTGCCAGCAGCGACCGGACAGGGGGCCTTACCGGGGAGCTGTTTTTT.

The chain links TRBV5-5 to TRBJ2-2, with 7 bases lining up with TRBD1. Losses at the gene ends were 0 bases for V and 6 bases for J; bases not matched to a gene: 2. Germline CDR1 SGHKS, CDR2 YYEKEE (reference sequence). The CDR3 contains 14 residues. The CDR3 sequence is CASSLGQGPGELFF. CDR3 DNA: TGTGCCAGCAGCTTGGGACAGGGTCCCGGGGAGCTGTTTTTT. The variable domain in full, with the rest retrieved from reference TRBV5-5 and TRBJ2-2, is DAGVTQSPTHLIKTRGQQVTLRCSPISGHKSVSWYQQVLGQGPQFIFQYYEKEERGRGNFPDRFSARQFPNYSSELNVNALLLGDSALYLCASSLGQGPGELFFGEGSRLTVL.

The count of this clone is one. This chain connects TRBV1 to TRBJ2-5; TRBD2 was called by the table and not checked on the DNA. TRBV1 is a recognized pseudogene. CDR3 length equals 15 residues. The CDR3 nucleotides read TGCACCAGCAACCGTGGGACTAGCGGGGAAGAGACCCAGTACTTC. As protein: CTSNRGTSGEETQYF.

The chain carries TRBV6-1 and TRBJ2-7; 8 bases fit TRBD1. The CDR3 is 14 amino acids. V lost 3 bases, J lost 5 bases, and 6 bases stayed unmatched. The V gene's germline CDR1 is MNHNS and CDR2 SASEGT. DNA for the CDR3: TGTGCCAGCAGTGACCGGGACAGGAGGAACGAGCAGTACTTC. Amino acids: CASSDRDRRNEQYF.

In this sample, this clone turned up once. CDR3 coding DNA: TGCGCCAGCAGACTCTACCTCGGCCCTGGGCCTGGAGGGGACACCATATATTTT. It codes for CASRLYLGPGPGGDTIYF. The chain uses TRBV5-1 and TRBJ1-3; a possible D gene is TRBD1 (5 bases). Trimming left V 5 bases short and J 8 bases short, with 29 bases between. This CDR3 has 18 residues. Germline V CDR1 and CDR2: SGHRS, YFSETQ. Full variable domain (remainder filled in from reference TRBV5-1 and TRBJ1-3): KAGVTQTPRYLIKTRGQQVTLSCSPISGHRSVSWYQQTPGQGLQFLFEYFSETQRNKGNFPGRFSGRQFSNSRSEMNVSTLELGDSALYLCASRLYLGPGPGGDTIYFGEGSWLTVV.

This clone was found a few times. V and J are TRBV10-1 and TRBJ2-2, with TRBD2 identical over 8 bases. V trimming: 6 bases; J trimming: 2 bases; junction bases outside the gene matches: 5. Germline CDR1 reads WNHNN; CDR2 reads SYGVQD (reference sequence). This CDR3 has 15 amino acids. In nucleotides, the CDR3 is TGCGCCAGCAGCCTACTAGCGGACAACACCGGGGAGCTGTTTTTT. Its protein product is CASSLLADNTGELFF.

This chain joins TRBV5-1 and TRBJ2-5; D may be TRBD1 (5 bases). CDR3 length: 15 amino acids. Germline loops: CDR1 SGHRS, CDR2 YFSETQ. The germline V and J ends were trimmed by 5 bases and 5 bases, with 19 bases remaining between them. CDR3: CASSDHLLPGETQYF. The CDR3 DNA reads TGCGCCAGCAGTGACCATCTCTTGCCAGGGGAGACCCAGTACTTC.

The chain has TRBV4-3 and TRBJ1-2, with D possibly TRBD1 on 6 matching bases. Germline assignment: CDR1 LGHNA and CDR2 YSLEER. With 3 bases removed from V and 0 bases from J, the gap between germline ends came to 11 bases. CDR3 length: 15 residues. The CDR3 is CASSQEDRTNYGYTF. In nucleotides, the CDR3 is TGCGCCAGCAGCCAGGAGGACAGAACTAACTATGGCTACACCTTC.

The rearrangement joins TRBV3-1 (or the pseudogene TRBV3-2) to TRBJ1-2, with 7 bases matching TRBD1. V lost 4 bases and J lost 5; bases outside the gene matches: 13. In germline, CDR1 is LGHDT, CDR2 YNNKEL (reference sequence). CDR3 length: 16 amino acids. The CDR3 loop is CASSPHPAPGGYGYTF. The DNA of the CDR3 is TGTGCCAGCAGCCCTCACCCCGCGCCAGGGGGGTATGGCTACACCTTC.

The V call is TRBV5-8, the J call TRBJ2-4; maybe TRBD2 (6 bases). CDR1 is SGHTS and CDR2 is YDEGEE in the germline V gene. V was shortened by 3 bases and J by 8 bases, with 12 bases between the two germline ends. The CDR3 has 13 residues. The CDR3 DNA follows: TGTGCCAGCAGCTACAGACCGGGGGACATTCAGTACTTC. This gives the protein CASSYRPGDIQYF.

This clone was found a few times. The V and J genes are TRBV6-5 and TRBJ2-7, with 7 bases aligning to TRBD1. This CDR3 is 15 amino acids long. J lost 0 bases, V lost 4 bases, and 6 bases had no gene match. Germline V lookup: CDR1 MNHEY, CDR2 SVGAGI. Here the CDR3 DNA reads TGTGCCAGCAGTTCGGACAGGCTTAGCTCCTACGAGCAGTACTTC. Protein sequence: CASSSDRLSSYEQYF.

The chain joins TRBV11-2 to TRBJ2-7; 9 bases fit TRBD1. This CDR3 is 16 amino acids long. Germline CDR1 is SGHAT and CDR2 is FQNNGV. Losses at the gene ends were 8 bases for V and 5 bases for J; bases not matched to a gene: 16. The CDR3 sequence: CASSVIRGQGKDEQYF. In DNA, the CDR3 is TGTGCCAGCTCCGTCATCCGGGGACAGGGAAAGGACGAGCAGTACTTC.

This clone appeared a few times. The V and J genes are TRBV2 and TRBJ1-2; 7 bases map to TRBD1. This CDR3 spans 15 amino acids. CDR1 and CDR2 from the germline V gene are SNHLY and FYNNEI. J lost 3 bases, V lost 7 bases, and 11 bases had no gene match. The CDR3 sequence: CASTPRIGGDYGYTF. The CDR3 bases are TGTGCCAGCACCCCACGAATAGGGGGCGACTATGGCTACACCTTC.